Below are 28 T cell receptor beta chains sequenced from a single sample in a study of human T cells and chemical hapten exposure. Time point described: patch test 1, 2 weeks after DPC sensitization. The treatment: therapeutic diphenylcyclopropenone sensitization with weekly scalp DPC. MiXCR was run by TCRdb on the RACE reads, yielding one entry per CDR3 protein. The sample records under 120,000 distinct CDR3 sequences, roughly 11% being singletons. This specimen was whole blood, taken in connection with sensitization to the hapten diphenylcyclopropenone (DPC). These receptor sequences come from a woman aged 40 to 50 with alopecia areata. Some clones in this sample may be carry-over from other donors' samples.

This clonotype has only a few counts. The chain recombines TRBV20-1 with TRBJ2-1, with D perhaps TRBD1 (6 bases). Germline CDR1 reads DFQATT; CDR2 reads SNEGSKA (reference sequence). Trimming took off 3 bases at V and 8 bases at J, with 17 bases between the two ends. This CDR3 spans 14 amino acids. The CDR3 here is CSARRQALPDEQFF. CDR3 DNA: TGCAGTGCTAGGAGACAGGCCCTGCCTGATGAGCAGTTCTTC.

This clonotype occurred many times. This chain joins TRBV3-1 and TRBJ2-4; TRBD1 matches at 9 bases. CDR3 length: 15 amino acids. V shed 8 bases and J 1 base; nucleotides not matched to a gene: 6. From germline, CDR1 is LGHDT and CDR2 YNNKEL (reference sequence). The DNA of the CDR3 is TGTGCCAGCGGACAGGGGAGTTTTGCCAAAAACATTCAGTACTTC. Translated: CASGQGSFAKNIQYF.

This clonotype turned up a few times. The chain combines TRBV24-1 with TRBJ2-7; D is perhaps TRBD1 (6 bases). Germline V CDR1 and CDR2: KGHDR, SFDVKD. CDR3 length equals 13 residues. Trimming left V 3 bases short and J 5 bases short, with 10 bases between. The CDR3 DNA reads TGTGCCACCAGTGATGGGGGCGGCGACGAGCAGTACTTC. Protein sequence: CATSDGGGDEQYF.

This clonotype was seen repeatedly, ten times or more. This sequence joins TRBV20-1 and TRBJ1-4, with D unresolved. Germline V lookup: CDR1 DFQATT, CDR2 SNEGSKA (reference sequence). The CDR3 spans 12 residues. V lost 4 bases to trimming and J lost 0 bases, with 3 bases between them. The CDR3 here is CSATPTNEKLFF. The CDR3, as DNA: TGCAGTGCTACCCCAACTAATGAAAAACTGTTTTTT.

The V call is TRBV20-1, the J call TRBJ2-5; either TRBD1 or TRBD2 may supply D (7 bases each). CDR3 length: 13 residues. Germline CDR1 is DFQATT and CDR2 is SNEGSKA (reference sequence). The V end lost 5 bases, the J end lost 7 bases, and 17 bases lay between the germline ends. The DNA of the CDR3 is TGCAGTGCTCCCGGGAGGACAGGAGGGACCCAGTACTTC. Residues: CSAPGRTGGTQYF.

J is TRBJ2-3 and V is TRBV12-3 or TRBV12-4; no firm D call. This CDR3 spans 14 amino acids. Trimming shortened V by 3 bases and J by 1 base, and 8 bases separated the two germline ends. CDR3 sequence: CASSFRMGTDTQYF. CDR3 in DNA: TGTGCCAGCAGTTTCCGCATGGGCACAGATACGCAGTATTTT.

This clonotype has more than one count but fewer than ten. The chain employs TRBV27 and TRBJ2-7; the D is unclear. The CDR3 covers 13 residues. Trimming left V 7 bases short and J 2 bases short, with 12 bases between. The germline V gene has CDR1 MNHEY and CDR2 SMNVEV (reference sequence). The CDR3 loop reads CASKKTDAYEQYF. The CDR3, as DNA: TGTGCCAGCAAGAAGACGGATGCCTACGAGCAGTACTTC.

This clonotype turned up a few times. The chain couples TRBV14 to TRBJ2-2; 14 bases align to TRBD2. The CDR3 has 18 residues. Trimming cost V 1 base and J 7 bases; bases outside gene matches: 8. CDR1 is SGHDN, CDR2 FVKESK, per germline. This chain's CDR3 is CASSQATGTSGRYGELFF. The CDR3 coding sequence is TGTGCCAGCAGCCAAGCGACCGGGACTAGCGGGAGATACGGGGAGCTGTTTTTT. Drawing the rest from reference TRBV14 and TRBJ2-2, the complete variable domain is EAGVTQFPSHSVIEKGQTVTLRCDPISGHDNLYWYRRVMGKEIKFLLHFVKESKQDESGMPNNRFLAERTGGTYSTLKVQPAELEDSGVYFCASSQATGTSGRYGELFFGEGSRLTVL.

The chain joins TRBV7-2 to TRBJ2-3; the D gene is possibly TRBD2 (6 bases). This CDR3 spans 16 amino acids. V lost 8 bases and J lost 4, with 22 bases in between. Germline V gives CDR1 SGHTA, CDR2 FQGNSA. The DNA for the CDR3 is TGTGCCAGCGCCTTTCCCGGGACTCCCAGGGCAGATACGCAGTATTTT. Amino acids: CASAFPGTPRADTQYF.

This clonotype was seen a handful of times. The chain has TRBV29-1 and TRBJ2-7; the D gene is possibly TRBD1 (5 bases). This CDR3 is built from 11 residues. With 7 bases removed from V and 2 bases from J, the gap between germline ends came to 9 bases. Germline lookup yields CDR1 SQVTM and CDR2 ANQGSEA. CDR3 nucleotides: TGCAGCGCGTCGACAGCCTACGAGCAGTACTTC. Translating gives CSASTAYEQYF.

The rearrangement joins TRBV12-5 to TRBJ2-1; the D is unclear. V lost 6 bases and J 2 bases, leaving 14 bases between the germline ends. Germline V lookup: CDR1 LGHNT, CDR2 FRNRAP. This CDR3 region has 15 residues. The CDR3 DNA is TGTGCTAGTGGCCCGCGCGGTCAACCCTACAATGAGCAGTTCTTC. Its protein product is CASGPRGQPYNEQFF.

This clonotype was counted between two and nine times. The chain employs TRBV4-1 and TRBJ2-7, with D tentatively TRBD1 (6 bases). The ends were cut back, 1 base at V and 2 bases at J, with 6 bases in the middle. The CDR3 loop spans 13 amino acids. CDR1 is MGHRA, CDR2 YSYEKL, per germline. CDR3 DNA: TGCGCCAGCAGCCAAGGGGGGCCCTACGAGCAGTACTTC. Protein sequence: CASSQGGPYEQYF.

This clonotype has at least ten counts. The chain employs TRBV7-9 and TRBJ2-5, with D possibly being TRBD1 or TRBD2 (5 bases each). This CDR3 is built from 15 residues. Germline values: CDR1 SEHNR, CDR2 FQNEAQ (reference sequence). Trimming pared 3 bases from V and 5 bases from J, leaving 16 bases between. The CDR3 loop is CASSLGPSFQETQYF. Written as DNA, the CDR3 is TGTGCCAGCAGCTTGGGGCCTAGCTTTCAGGAGACCCAGTACTTC.

At least ten counts were recorded for this clonotype. The chain has TRBV7-2 and TRBJ2-7; D is unclear. Germline lookup yields CDR1 SGHTA and CDR2 FQGNSA. The CDR3 is made up of 14 amino acids. The V end was cut by 1 base, the J end by 2 bases, with 9 bases between. The CDR3 here is CASSLDPGPYEQYF. The CDR3 region has the DNA TGTGCCAGCAGCTTAGACCCCGGGCCCTACGAGCAGTACTTC.

This clonotype showed up just a few times. The chain is built from TRBV12-3 or TRBV12-4 and TRBJ1-4; unclear D gene. The V end lost 5 bases, the J end lost 8 bases, and 12 bases lay between the germline ends. The CDR3 runs to 13 residues. The CDR3 loop is CASSRTTDEKLFF. In nucleotides, the CDR3 is TGTGCCAGCAGTCGGACCACGGACGAAAAACTGTTTTTT.

The sample holds a few counts of this clonotype. This chain links TRBV18 with TRBJ1-4; D not certain. Germline V CDR1 and CDR2: KGHSH, LQKENI. This CDR3 is 14 amino acids long. V was pared by 10 bases and J by 0 bases, with 12 bases between. The CDR3 loop reads CATTPQATNEKLFF. The DNA for the CDR3 is TGTGCCACCACCCCACAAGCAACTAATGAAAAACTGTTTTTT.

This clonotype was observed at least ten times. The chain links TRBV6-2 or TRBV6-3 to TRBJ1-2, with a tentative D call TRBD1 (5 bases). Germline CDR1 and CDR2: MNHEY and SVGEGT. V gave up 8 bases and J gave up 4 bases, with 14 bases separating them. The CDR3 is 13 amino acids. DNA of the CDR3: TGTGCCAGCCGACCGGGGGGATCCTATGGCTACACCTTC. Protein product: CASRPGGSYGYTF.

This clonotype was counted at least ten times. The rearrangement uses TRBV7-2 and TRBJ2-1; D gene unclear. CDR3 length: 12 residues. The V end lost 4 bases, the J end lost 13 bases, and 14 bases lay between the germline ends. Germline CDR1 SGHTA, CDR2 FQGNSA. The CDR3 protein is CASSSPPASQFF. The DNA of the CDR3 is TGTGCCAGCAGCTCCCCCCCGGCGTCCCAGTTCTTC.

With regard to this clonotype: A much bigger clone sits one base away, suggesting this may be a read error. This chain joins TRBV24-1 and TRBJ2-5, with 8 bases aligning to TRBD2. Germline V lookup: CDR1 KGHDR, CDR2 SFDVKD. V lost 5 bases, J lost 9 bases, and 7 bases stayed unmatched. The CDR3 covers 13 residues. The CDR3 sequence is CATSGGGREAQYF. The CDR3 DNA follows: TGTGCCACCAGTGGCGGGGGGCGTGAGGCCCAGTACTTC.

This clonotype was detected ten times or more. J is TRBJ1-1 and V is TRBV11-3; D gene ambiguous. CDR3 size: 14 residues. Germline values: CDR1 SGHNT, CDR2 YENEEA. V lost 6 bases, J lost 0 bases, and 11 bases lay in between. The CDR3 nucleotides read TGTGCCAGCAGGGACGAAATAATGAACACTGAAGCTTTCTTT. Amino acid sequence: CASRDEIMNTEAFF.

This clonotype was observed a few times. The rearrangement links TRBV4-2 to TRBJ1-3; perhaps TRBD1 as D (6 bases). Trimming took off 2 bases at V and 6 bases at J, with 14 bases between the two ends. Per germline, CDR1 LGHNA and CDR2 YNFKEQ. The CDR3 is 15 residues long. The CDR3 sequence: CASSQLTPGENTIYF. The DNA for the CDR3 is TGTGCCAGCAGCCAACTAACCCCAGGGGAAAACACCATATATTTT.

This clonotype has ten or more counts. The chain combines TRBV11-2 with TRBJ1-1, with D possibly matching TRBD1 (5 bases). The V gene lost 0 bases and the J gene lost 3 bases, with 20 bases spanning the gap. Per germline, CDR1 SGHAT and CDR2 FQNNGV. The CDR3 totals 18 residues. The CDR3 reads CASSLEGFGPGKDTEAFF. The CDR3 DNA is TGTGCCAGCAGCTTAGAAGGATTCGGTCCAGGGAAGGACACTGAAGCTTTCTTT.

The rearrangement joins TRBV5-5 to TRBJ2-1; D possibly corresponds to TRBD2 (5 bases). With 1 base removed from V and 2 bases from J, the gap between germline ends came to 10 bases. Per germline, CDR1 SGHKS and CDR2 YYEKEE (reference sequence). This CDR3 is 15 amino acids long. The CDR3 sequence: CASSLSSNTYNEQFF. The CDR3, as DNA: TGTGCCAGCAGCTTGTCTAGCAATACCTACAATGAGCAGTTCTTC.

The chain joins TRBV11-3 to TRBJ2-2; D is possibly TRBD1 or TRBD2 (6 bases each). The V gene's germline CDR1 is SGHNT and CDR2 YENEEA. V was clipped by 5 bases and J by 4 bases, with 14 bases between them. CDR3 size: 15 residues. The CDR3 loop is CASSKGGVSTGELFF. The CDR3 bases are TGTGCCAGCAGCAAGGGGGGAGTGAGCACCGGGGAGCTGTTTTTT.

This chain joins TRBV27 and TRBJ2-2, with D unclear. The CDR3 runs 15 residues. V lost 5 bases and J 5 bases, leaving 15 bases between the germline ends. CDR1 and CDR2 (germline): MNHEY, SMNVEV (reference sequence). The CDR3 sequence: CASSPYPRRTGELFF. The CDR3 DNA reads as TGTGCCAGCAGTCCCTACCCAAGAAGGACCGGGGAGCTGTTTTTT.

This clonotype occurred many times. The rearrangement joins TRBV5-8 to TRBJ2-6; D not certain. V was shortened by 10 bases and J by 1 base, with 12 bases between the two germline ends. The CDR3 totals 14 residues. Germline values: CDR1 SGHTS, CDR2 YDEGEE. The CDR3 region is CASRHSSGANVLTF. CDR3 bases: TGTGCCTCTCGGCATTCTTCTGGGGCCAACGTCCTGACTTTC.

This chain uses TRBV2 with TRBJ1-1, with D unresolved. Trimming took 10 bases from V and 1 from J, leaving 10 bases between them. The V gene's germline CDR1 is SNHLY and CDR2 FYNNEI. There are 12 residues in the CDR3. The CDR3 spells CATQSGNTEAFF. The CDR3 region has the DNA TGTGCCACTCAGTCTGGGAACACTGAAGCTTTCTTT.

This clonotype was counted between two and nine times. The gene calls are TRBV5-5 and TRBJ2-6; D call uncertain. The germline V gene has CDR1 SGHKS and CDR2 YYEKEE (reference sequence). The CDR3 runs 16 residues. The germline V and J ends were trimmed by 3 bases and 0 bases, with 10 bases remaining between them. The CDR3 protein is CASSSGPTSGANVLTF. DNA of the CDR3: TGTGCCAGCAGCTCCGGACCGACCTCTGGGGCCAACGTCCTGACTTTC.